This TCR beta chain was observed in a study of blood T cells in healthy people across ages. Trimming took 0 bases from V and 4 from J, leaving 9 bases between them. Germline V gene sequence: CDR1 SNHLY, CDR2 FYNNEI. The CDR3 covers 14 residues. A J-beta primer mix and a sample-barcoded 5' primer were used in a second PCR of roughly 6 to 11 cycles. From the 5' RACE reads, TCRdb called clonotypes with MiXCR, one entry per CDR3 protein. This sample yields roughly 2 million distinct CDR3 sequences, of which 49% are seen a single time; roughly 2.1% belongs to the top ten. The clonotype comes from a middle-aged woman in good health. Sequenced: blood. The gene calls are TRBV2 and TRBJ1-2, with D hard to call. Written as DNA, the CDR3 is TGTGCCAGCAGTGAAGCGGTCGGGTTCTATGGCTACACCTTC. Translating it yields CASSEAVGFYGYTF.